These T cell receptor beta chains were read from a single sample in a study of T cells in Graves' hyperthyroidism and ophthalmopathy. A single record per CDR3 protein comes from TCRdb applying MiXCR to the multiplex PCR reads. The sample carries some 140,000 distinct CDR3 sequences, 22% recorded once. The sequenced material came from blood. These receptors all stem from a woman aged 50 to 65 with Graves' hyperthyroidism that later progressed to Graves' ophthalmopathy. CDR3s leave out the opening cysteine and the closing phenylalanine or tryptophan.

V gene: TRBV25-1
J gene: TRBJ2-2
CDR3 protein: ASSEGGLWGGELF

V gene: TRBV18
J gene: TRBJ1-3
CDR3 protein: ASSPPVGITGNTIY

V gene: TRBV6-1
J gene: TRBJ2-2
CDR3 protein: ASSVQGLTGELF

V gene: TRBV14
J gene: TRBJ2-3
CDR3 protein: ASGGAKTQY

V gene: TRBV20-1
J gene: TRBJ2-7
CDR3 protein: SATFSSGKIYEQY

V gene: TRBV12-3/TRBV12-4
J gene: TRBJ2-5
CDR3 protein: ASSFGQGRATQY

V gene: TRBV2
J gene: TRBJ2-2
CDR3 protein: ASKGTVNTGELF

V gene: TRBV27
J gene: TRBJ2-3
CDR3 protein: ASSPPREVATDTQY

V gene: TRBV30
J gene: TRBJ2-7
CDR3 protein: AWSFGGGSYEQY

V gene: TRBV7-8
J gene: TRBJ1-1
CDR3 protein: ASTERGKGTEAF

V gene: TRBV9
J gene: TRBJ2-1
CDR3 protein: ASSVATSGSKQF

V gene: TRBV27
J gene: TRBJ2-3
CDR3 protein: ASSNHIADTQY

V gene: TRBV28
J gene: TRBJ1-3
CDR3 protein: ATSSGNTIY

V gene: TRBV27
J gene: TRBJ2-7
CDR3 protein: ASRVGTGSYEQY

V gene: TRBV5-1
J gene: TRBJ1-5
CDR3 protein: ASSLSPGINQPQH

V gene: TRBV11-3
J gene: TRBJ2-1
CDR3 protein: ASSPRDRDNEQF

V gene: TRBV15
J gene: TRBJ2-1
CDR3 protein: ATSRPSGRDNEQF

V gene: TRBV18
J gene: TRBJ2-5
CDR3 protein: ASSPPGTRETQY

V gene: TRBV13
J gene: TRBJ2-3
CDR3 protein: ASSLDGEREFTDTQY

V gene: TRBV25-1
J gene: TRBJ1-3
CDR3 protein: ASSESLDNGNTIY

V gene: TRBV11-2
J gene: TRBJ2-5
CDR3 protein: ASSPLGTQY